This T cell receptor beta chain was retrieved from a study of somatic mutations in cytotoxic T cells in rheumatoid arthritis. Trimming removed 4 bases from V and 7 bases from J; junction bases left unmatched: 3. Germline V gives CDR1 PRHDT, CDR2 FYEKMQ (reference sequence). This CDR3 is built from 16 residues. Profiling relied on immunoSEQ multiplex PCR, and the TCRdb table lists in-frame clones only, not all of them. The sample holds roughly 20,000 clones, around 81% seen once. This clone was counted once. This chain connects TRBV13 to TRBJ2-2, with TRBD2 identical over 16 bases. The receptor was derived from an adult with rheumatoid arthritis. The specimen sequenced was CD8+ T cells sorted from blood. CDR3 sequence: CASSSGLAGGHGELFF. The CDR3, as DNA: TGTGCCAGCAGCTCGGGACTAGCGGGGGGGCACGGGGAGCTGTTTTTT.